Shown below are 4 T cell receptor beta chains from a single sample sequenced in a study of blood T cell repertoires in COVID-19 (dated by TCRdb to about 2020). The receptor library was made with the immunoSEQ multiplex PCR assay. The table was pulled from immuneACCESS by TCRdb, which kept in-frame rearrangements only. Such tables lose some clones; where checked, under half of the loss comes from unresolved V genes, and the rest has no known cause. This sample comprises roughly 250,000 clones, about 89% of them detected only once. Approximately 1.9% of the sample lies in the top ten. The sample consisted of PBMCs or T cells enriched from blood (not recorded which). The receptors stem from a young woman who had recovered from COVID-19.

CDR3 nucleotides: TGTGCCATCAGTGAGGGACAGGGAGTTGCTTTCTTT. Amino acids: CAISEGQGVAFF. The chain joins TRBV10-3 to TRBJ1-1; 8 positions agree with TRBD1. The germline CDR1 and CDR2 sequences are ENHRY and SYGVKD. The CDR3 contains 12 residues. V lost 2 bases, J lost 11 bases, and 4 bases stayed unmatched.

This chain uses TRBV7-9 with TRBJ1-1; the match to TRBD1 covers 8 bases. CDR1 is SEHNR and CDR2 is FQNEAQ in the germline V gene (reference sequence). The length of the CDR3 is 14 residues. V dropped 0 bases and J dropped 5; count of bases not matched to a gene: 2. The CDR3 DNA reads TGTGCCAGCAGCTTAGCACAGGGGGGAACTGAAGCTTTCTTT. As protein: CASSLAQGGTEAFF. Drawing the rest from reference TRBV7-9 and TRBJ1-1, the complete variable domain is DTGVSQNPRHKITKRGQNVTFRCDPISEHNRLYWYRQTLGQGPEFLTYFQNEAQLEKSRLLSDRFSAERPKGSFSTLEIQRTEQGDSAMYLCASSLAQGGTEAFFGQGTRLTVV.

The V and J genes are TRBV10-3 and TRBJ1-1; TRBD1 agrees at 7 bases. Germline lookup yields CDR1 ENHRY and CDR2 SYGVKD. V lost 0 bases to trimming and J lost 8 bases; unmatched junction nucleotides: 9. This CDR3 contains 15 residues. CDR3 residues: CAISESETGRDEAFF. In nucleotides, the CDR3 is TGTGCCATCAGTGAGTCAGAGACAGGGCGAGACGAAGCTTTCTTT.

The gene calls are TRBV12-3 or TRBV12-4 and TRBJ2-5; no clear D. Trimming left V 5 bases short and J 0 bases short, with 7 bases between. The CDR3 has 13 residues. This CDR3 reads CASSPDYQETQYF. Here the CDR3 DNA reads TGTGCCAGCAGTCCTGACTACCAAGAGACCCAGTACTTC.